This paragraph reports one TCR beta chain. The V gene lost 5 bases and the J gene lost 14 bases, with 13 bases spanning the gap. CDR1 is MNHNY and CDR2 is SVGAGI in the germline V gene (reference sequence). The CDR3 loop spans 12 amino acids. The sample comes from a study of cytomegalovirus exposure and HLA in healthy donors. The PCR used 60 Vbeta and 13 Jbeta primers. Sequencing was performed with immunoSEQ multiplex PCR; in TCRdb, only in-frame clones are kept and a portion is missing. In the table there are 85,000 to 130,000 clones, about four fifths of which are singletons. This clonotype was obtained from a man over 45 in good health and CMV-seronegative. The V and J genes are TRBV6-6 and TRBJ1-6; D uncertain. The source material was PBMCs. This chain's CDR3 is CASSPVAGSLHF. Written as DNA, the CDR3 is TGTGCCAGCAGTCCCGTGGCAGGTTCCCTCCACTTT.